What follows is one TCR beta chain and its context. This CDR3 region has 12 residues. With 4 bases clipped from V and 6 bases from J, the junction kept 4 bases outside the gene matches. The V gene's germline CDR1 is SGHNT and CDR2 YYREEE (reference sequence). The repertoire was sequenced with immunoSEQ multiplex PCR; TCRdb's copy has only in-frame clones and lacks some. The sample records more than 250,000 clones, 75% to 90% being singletons. This specimen belongs to a study of blood T cell repertoires in COVID-19. Sequencing was performed on peripheral blood. This sequence was found in a woman aged 25 to 45 who had recovered from COVID-19. The V and J genes are TRBV5-4 and TRBJ2-7, with 7 nucleotides matching TRBD1. DNA for the CDR3: TGTGCCAGCAGCGATAGGGGGCGCGAGCAGTACTTC. Amino acids: CASSDRGREQYF.